This passage covers 5 T cell receptor beta chains from one sample sequenced in a study of blood T cell repertoires in COVID-19 (dated by TCRdb to the early 2020s). Libraries were built with the immunoSEQ multiplex PCR assay. TCRdb retrieved this table from immuneACCESS and kept in-frame rearrangements only. Not all clones are present; in checked studies, unresolved V genes account for under half, and no reason is known for the remainder. The sample profile shows around 75,000 clones; 70% to 90% of them were found once. The top ten constitute around 3.9% of the sample. Sample: peripheral blood. Receptors originate from a man aged 65 to 85 with active COVID-19.

The chain recombines TRBV7-9 with TRBJ2-1, with TRBD2 matching over 9 bases. The CDR3 runs 15 residues. V lost 1 base, J lost 6 bases, and 4 bases stayed unmatched. CDR1 is SEHNR, CDR2 FQNEAQ, per germline (reference sequence). The CDR3 sequence: CASSLDSGRRNEQFF. The CDR3 region has the DNA TGTGCCAGCAGCTTAGACAGCGGGAGGCGCAATGAGCAGTTCTTC.

The chain joins TRBV5-1 to TRBJ1-5, with 10 positions matching TRBD1. This CDR3 comprises 16 residues. V was clipped by 0 bases and J by 2 bases; unmatched bases: 2. The germline V gene has CDR1 SGHRS and CDR2 YFSETQ. CDR3: CASSLGTGGGNQPQHF. Here the CDR3 DNA reads TGCGCCAGCAGCTTGGGGACAGGGGGTGGCAATCAGCCCCAGCATTTT.

This chain links TRBV7-3 with TRBJ2-2, with D tentatively TRBD1 (5 bases). The CDR3 totals 16 residues. The V end was cut by 4 bases, the J end by 1 base, with 13 bases between. Germline lookup yields CDR1 SGHTA and CDR2 FQGTGA. CDR3 bases: TGTGCCAGCAGCTCTCGCAAAGACAGGAACACCGGGGAGCTGTTTTTT. Protein product: CASSSRKDRNTGELFF.

In nucleotides, the CDR3 is TGTGCCAGCAGCTTAGGGCGCGGACAGACCGAAGCTTTCTTT. Translating it yields CASSLGRGQTEAFF. V is TRBV11-3 and J is TRBJ1-1, with D possibly matching TRBD1 (6 bases). CDR3 length: 14 residues. The V end lost 1 base, the J end lost 8 bases, and 14 bases lay between the germline ends. The germline V gene has CDR1 SGHNT and CDR2 YENEEA. Full variable domain (outside the CDR3, taken from reference TRBV11-3 and TRBJ1-1): EAGVVQSPRYKIIEKKQPVAFWCNPISGHNTLYWYLQNLGQGPELLIRYENEEAVDDSQLPKDRFSAERLKGVDSTLKIQPAELGDSAVYLCASSLGRGQTEAFFGQGTRLTVV.

V is TRBV18 and J is TRBJ1-2; D not certain. V dropped 2 bases and J dropped 4 bases, with 14 bases sitting between them. CDR3 length: 15 residues. Germline-derived CDR1 and CDR2 are KGHSH and LQKENI. The CDR3 protein is CASSPNLGPPYGYTF. In DNA form, the CDR3 reads TGTGCCAGCTCACCAAATCTTGGGCCCCCCTATGGCTACACCTTC.